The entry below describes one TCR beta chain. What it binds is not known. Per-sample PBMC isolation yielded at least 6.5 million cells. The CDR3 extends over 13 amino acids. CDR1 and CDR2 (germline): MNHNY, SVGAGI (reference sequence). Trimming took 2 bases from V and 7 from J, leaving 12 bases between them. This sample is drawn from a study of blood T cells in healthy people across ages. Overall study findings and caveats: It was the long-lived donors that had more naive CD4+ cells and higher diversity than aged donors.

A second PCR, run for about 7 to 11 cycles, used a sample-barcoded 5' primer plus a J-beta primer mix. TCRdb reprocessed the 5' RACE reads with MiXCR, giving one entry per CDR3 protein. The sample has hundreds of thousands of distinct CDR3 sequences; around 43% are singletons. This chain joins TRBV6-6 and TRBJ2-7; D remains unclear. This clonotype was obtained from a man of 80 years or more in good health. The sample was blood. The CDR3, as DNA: TGTGCCAGCAGTTACACGGAGTTTGGGGAGCAGTACTTC. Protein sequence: CASSYTEFGEQYF.